This TCR beta chain was documented in a study of blood T cell repertoires in COVID-19. Overall study context: The United States, Italy and Spain supplied acute and convalescent COVID-19 samples. Sources were T cells, B-cell-depleted T cells, or PBMCs; the material itself was cDNA or gDNA.

Original processing methods: Estimated nucleated cell counts came from reference gene primer amplification. Profiled with immunoSEQ multiplex PCR; TCRdb holds only in-frame clones, not every one. That table furnishes V, J and clone size, whereas the DNA furnished D and trimming. The sample yields 300,000 to 400,000 clones, about 87% seen once. V dropped 4 bases and J dropped 7; count of bases not matched to a gene: 10. The germline V gene encodes CDR1 SQVTM and CDR2 ANQGSEA. The CDR3 runs to 14 residues. This TCR derives from a woman in her 50s with COVID-19, enrolled during active disease. The genes are TRBV29-1 and TRBJ2-1; 7 bases fit TRBD2. The sequencing sample was made of peripheral blood. CDR3 DNA: TGCAGCGTTGGACGCGGGAGCTTACTTAATGAGCAGTTCTTC. Translating gives CSVGRGSLLNEQFF.